Presented here are 14 T cell receptor beta chains from one specimen sequenced in a study of CDR3 diversity in severe acne. TCRdb used MiXCR to reprocess the PCR reads, holding one entry per CDR3 protein. In the table there are about 90,000 distinct CDR3 sequences, under 55% of which are singletons. What was sequenced was blood. The receptor source for this set is a male donor with severe acne vulgaris.

This chain joins TRBV9 and TRBJ2-2; 7 bases are a match to TRBD2. The CDR3 contains 14 residues. The trim removed 6 bases at V and 3 bases at J, leaving 5 bases unmatched. Germline CDR1 is SGDLS and CDR2 is YYNGEE. The CDR3 DNA sequence: TGTGCCAGCACGGCGGGAGACTACACCGGGGAGCTGTTTTTT. It translates to CASTAGDYTGELFF. Using reference TRBV9 and TRBJ2-2 for the parts outside the CDR3, the full variable domain is DSGVTQTPKHLITATGQRVTLRCSPRSGDLSVYWYQQSLDQGLQFLIQYYNGEERAKGNILERFSAQQFPDLHSELNLSSLELGDSALYFCASTAGDYTGELFFGEGSRLTVL.

The chain couples TRBV10-3 to TRBJ2-5, with a tentative D call TRBD1 (6 bases). Germline values: CDR1 ENHRY, CDR2 SYGVKD. This CDR3 is 10 amino acids long. Trimming pared 10 bases from V and 8 bases from J, leaving 11 bases between. The CDR3 DNA sequence: TGTGCCAGCTCAGGGGTCACCCAGTACTTC. It encodes CASSGVTQYF.

This clonotype was seen many times. CDR3 nucleotide sequence: TGTGCCAGATCTAGCGCTTACTACGAGCAGTACTTC. Amino acid sequence: CARSSAYYEQYF. The genes are TRBV9 and TRBJ2-7; tentatively, D is TRBD2 (6 bases). The germline CDR1 and CDR2 sequences are SGDLS and YYNGEE. The CDR3 covers 12 residues. Deletions cut 8 bases from V and 3 bases from J, with 12 bases between.

This chain joins TRBV6-1 and TRBJ1-1; 8 bases map to TRBD1. The CDR3 covers 14 residues. CDR1 is MNHNS and CDR2 is SASEGT in the germline V gene. The V segment lost 6 bases and the J segment 3 bases; nucleotides outside the gene matches: 6. The DNA for the CDR3 is TGTGCCAGCAGAACACCGGGACAGGACACTGAAGCTTTCTTT. As protein: CASRTPGQDTEAFF.

This chain uses TRBV7-9 with TRBJ2-7, with 12 bases that match TRBD2. The germline gives CDR1 SEHNR, CDR2 FQNEAQ (reference sequence). The CDR3 loop spans 15 amino acids. The ends lost 4 bases at V and 3 bases at J; junction bases unmatched: 4. CDR3: CASSYRLAGVYEQYF. In nucleotides, the CDR3 is TGTGCCAGCAGCTACAGACTAGCGGGAGTCTACGAGCAGTACTTC.

This clonotype was seen more than once but under ten times. The gene calls are TRBV12-3 or TRBV12-4 and TRBJ1-2; possible D gene TRBD1, 5 bases. V was cut by 6 bases and J by 2 bases, with 16 bases left in between. This CDR3 is 15 amino acids long. CDR3 loop: CASRKDILINYGYTF. As DNA, the CDR3 is TGTGCCAGCAGGAAGGACATCCTAATAAACTATGGCTACACCTTC.

This chain uses TRBV25-1 with TRBJ2-2, with TRBD2 identical over 7 bases. CDR3 length: 15 residues. Germline-derived CDR1 and CDR2 are MGHDK and SYGVNS. Germline trimming cut 8 bases from V and 6 bases from J; bases unmatched to any gene: 12. The CDR3 nucleotides are TGTGCCAGCGCAAAGGAGGCAGCGGGGTCCGGGGAGCTGTTTTTT. Encoded protein: CASAKEAAGSGELFF.

This clonotype was picked up a small number of times. V usage is TRBV7-2 and J usage is TRBJ2-5; 7 bases map to TRBD1. The germline V gene has CDR1 SGHTA and CDR2 FQGNSA. With 0 bases clipped from V and 5 bases from J, the junction kept 6 bases outside the gene matches. The CDR3 consists of 15 residues. The CDR3 region has the DNA TGTGCCAGCAGCTTAGCGGACAGGATAAGGGAGACCCAGTACTTC. The encoded protein is CASSLADRIRETQYF.

This chain joins TRBV7-9 and TRBJ1-2; D remains ambiguous. V lost 6 bases and J lost 0, with 17 bases in between. The CDR3 contains 16 residues. The V gene's germline CDR1 is SEHNR and CDR2 FQNEAQ (reference sequence). CDR3 coding DNA: TGTGCCAGCAGTTTAACCCGGAAGGTAGCTAACTATGGCTACACCTTC. Protein product: CASSLTRKVANYGYTF.

The rearrangement links TRBV6-2 or TRBV6-3 to TRBJ2-4; TRBD2 agrees at 12 bases. The germline CDR1 and CDR2 sequences are MNHEY and SVGEGT. With V trimmed by 5 bases and J by 6 bases, 5 bases remained unmatched. CDR3 length equals 15 residues. The CDR3 sequence is CASSPRLAGANIQYF. As DNA, the CDR3 is TGTGCCAGCAGTCCGCGACTAGCGGGAGCAAACATTCAGTACTTC.

The gene calls are TRBV20-1 and TRBJ1-4, with 7 bases fitting TRBD1. The CDR3 is 13 amino acids. V trimming: 6 bases; J trimming: 7 bases; junction bases outside the gene matches: 8. CDR1 and CDR2 (germline): DFQATT, SNEGSKA (reference sequence). The CDR3 DNA reads TGCAGTGCCCCGGAAGGGGGCGGTGAAAAACTGTTTTTT. It translates to CSAPEGGGEKLFF.

As regards this clonotype: Because the CDR3 is missing its conserved closing phenylalanine or tryptophan, this is likely a read error. The chain joins TRBV28 to TRBJ1-2; a weak D match, TRBD1 (6 bases). The ends were cut back, 8 bases at V and 0 bases at J, with 13 bases in the middle. Germline V gene data show CDR1 as MDHEN and CDR2 as SYDVKM. This CDR3 comprises 14 residues. The chain's CDR3 is CASEGGSTNYGYTV. The CDR3 DNA sequence: TGTGCCAGCGAGGGGGGCAGTACTAACTATGGCTACACCGTC.

This clonotype was found many times. CDR3 protein: CATSRADGVNTEAFF. CDR3 bases: TGTGCCACCAGCAGAGCGGACGGAGTGAACACTGAAGCTTTCTTT. V and J are TRBV15 and TRBJ1-1; no reliable D call. The CDR3 has 15 amino acids. The ends were cut back, 1 base at V and 0 bases at J, with 9 bases in the middle. CDR1 and CDR2 (germline): LNHNV, YYDKDF (reference sequence).

This clonotype was counted a few times. The rearrangement uses TRBV7-9 and TRBJ2-7; a possible D gene is TRBD2 (5 bases). With 5 bases removed from V and 7 bases from J, the gap between germline ends came to 15 bases. CDR3 size: 13 residues. The germline CDR1 and CDR2 sequences are SEHNR and FQNEAQ (reference sequence). CDR3 sequence reads: CASSPMGVSEQYF. The CDR3 DNA follows: TGTGCCAGCAGCCCTATGGGAGTTTCGGAGCAGTACTTC.